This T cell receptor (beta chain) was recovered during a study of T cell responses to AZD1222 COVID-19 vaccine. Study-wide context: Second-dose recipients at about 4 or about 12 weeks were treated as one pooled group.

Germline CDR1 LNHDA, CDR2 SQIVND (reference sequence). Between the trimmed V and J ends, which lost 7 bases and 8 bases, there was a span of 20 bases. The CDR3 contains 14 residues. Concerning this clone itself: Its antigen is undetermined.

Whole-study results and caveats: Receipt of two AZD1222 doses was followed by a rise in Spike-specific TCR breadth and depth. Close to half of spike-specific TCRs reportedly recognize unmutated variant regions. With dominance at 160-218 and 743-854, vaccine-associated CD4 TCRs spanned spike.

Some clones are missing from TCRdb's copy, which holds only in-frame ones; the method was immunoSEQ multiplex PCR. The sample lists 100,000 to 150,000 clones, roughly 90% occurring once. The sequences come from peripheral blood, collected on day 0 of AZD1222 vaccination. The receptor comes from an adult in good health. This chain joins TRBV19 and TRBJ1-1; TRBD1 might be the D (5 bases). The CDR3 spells CASTGTTSWGEAFF. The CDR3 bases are TGTGCCAGTACCGGGACGACTTCCTGGGGGGAAGCTTTCTTT.